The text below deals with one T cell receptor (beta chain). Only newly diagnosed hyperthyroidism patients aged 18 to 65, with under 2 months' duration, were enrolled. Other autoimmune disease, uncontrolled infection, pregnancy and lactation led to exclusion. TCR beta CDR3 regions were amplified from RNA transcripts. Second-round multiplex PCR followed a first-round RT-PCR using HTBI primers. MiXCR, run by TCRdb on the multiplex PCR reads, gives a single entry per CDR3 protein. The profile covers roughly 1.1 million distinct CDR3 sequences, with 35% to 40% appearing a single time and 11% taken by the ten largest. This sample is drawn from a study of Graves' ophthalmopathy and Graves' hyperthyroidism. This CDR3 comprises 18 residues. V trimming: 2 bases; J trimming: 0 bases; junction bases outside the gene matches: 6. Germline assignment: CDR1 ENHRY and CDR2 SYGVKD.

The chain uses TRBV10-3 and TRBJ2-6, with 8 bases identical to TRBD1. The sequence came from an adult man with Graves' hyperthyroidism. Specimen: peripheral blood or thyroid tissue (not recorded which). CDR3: CAISEGTGRLSGANVLTF. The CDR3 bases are TGTGCCATCAGTGAGGGGACAGGTCGCCTCTCTGGGGCCAACGTCCTGACTTTC.